The sequence of this T cell receptor beta chain was determined in a study of early T cells in non-severe SARS-CoV-2 infection. Study-wide background: Bulk RNA taken from unsorted whole blood was sequenced, leaving chains unpaired.

Separate cDNA molecules each had unique molecular identifiers attached to them. One entry per CDR3 protein results from TCRdb running MiXCR on the 5' RACE reads. Here the sample spans under 70,000 distinct CDR3 sequences, roughly 10% being singletons. V lost 7 bases and J 1 base, leaving 11 bases between the germline ends. Germline V CDR1 and CDR2: SNHLY, FYNNEI. This CDR3 spans 13 amino acids. Sequences were obtained from whole blood. The chain couples TRBV2 to TRBJ2-7, with D unclear. The sequence was obtained from an adult who was a healthcare worker with PCR-confirmed SARS-CoV-2 infection or an uninfected control (not recorded which). This CDR3 reads CASMSLGSYEQYF. In DNA form, the CDR3 reads TGTGCCAGCATGAGTTTGGGTTCCTACGAGCAGTACTTC.